One and the same sample provided the 14 T cell receptor beta chains below, sequenced in a study of T cell repertoires in cytomegalovirus infection. No antigen has been identified for these receptors. TCRdb fed the reads into MiXCR, producing one record per CDR3 protein. The sample comprises 700,000 to 850,000 distinct CDR3 sequences, 32% of which are singletons, and approximately 13% rests with the top ten. The material sequenced was cultured CD8+ T cells from PBMCs, taken from culture after CMV antigen stimulation. Receptors were obtained from a human donor in good health (CMV status not recorded). Some clones in this sample may be carry-over from other donors' samples.

The genes are TRBV19 and TRBJ1-1, with D tentatively TRBD1 (5 bases). V shed 5 bases and J shed 1 base, with 11 bases lying between them. In germline, CDR1 is LNHDA, CDR2 SQIVND (reference sequence). The CDR3 spans 14 residues. This chain's CDR3 is CASSVGTQNTEAFF. Here the CDR3 DNA reads TGTGCCAGTAGTGTAGGGACCCAGAACACTGAAGCTTTCTTT.

This clonotype was observed a few times. This chain links TRBV19 with TRBJ1-5; maybe TRBD1 (5 bases). V was cut by 8 bases and J by 0 bases, with 14 bases left in between. This CDR3 has 15 residues. From germline, CDR1 is LNHDA and CDR2 SQIVND (reference sequence). CDR3 DNA: TGTGCCAGTCATTTTCGACAGAATAGCAATCAGCCCCAGCATTTT. Translating gives CASHFRQNSNQPQHF.

The gene calls are TRBV6-8 and TRBJ2-7; D possibly corresponds to TRBD2 (5 bases). V gave up 2 bases and J gave up 2 bases, with 10 bases separating them. This CDR3 region has 14 residues. The germline CDR1 and CDR2 sequences are MNHGY and SAAAGT. The CDR3 sequence is CASSYNGEPYEQYF. The CDR3 DNA sequence: TGTGCCAGCAGTTACAACGGGGAGCCCTACGAGCAGTACTTC.

This clonotype was detected ten times or more. The chain carries TRBV7-8 and TRBJ2-5; the D is unclear. Germline V CDR1 and CDR2: SGHVS, FQNEAQ. CDR3 length: 13 amino acids. The V end lost 1 base, the J end lost 1 base, and 4 bases lay between the germline ends. For the CDR3, the DNA is TGTGCCAGCAGCTTAGAATCCCAAGAGACCCAGTACTTC. Translated, it gives CASSLESQETQYF.

The rearrangement links TRBV24-1 to TRBJ2-7; 7 bases align to TRBD1. CDR3 length: 14 amino acids. Germline lookup yields CDR1 KGHDR and CDR2 SFDVKD. The J segment lost 3 bases and the V segment lost 3 bases, leaving 4 bases of the junction unmatched. The CDR3 DNA reads TGTGCCACCAGTGATCGTGCAGGGGGCTACGAGCAGTACGTC. Residues: CATSDRAGGYEQYV.

The chain has TRBV3-1 and TRBJ2-2; D might be TRBD1 (6 bases). This CDR3 contains 17 residues. Germline loops: CDR1 LGHDT, CDR2 YNNKEL (reference sequence). Trimming left V 0 bases short and J 4 bases short, with 15 bases between. CDR3 sequence: CASSQDRYRVGTGELFF. The CDR3 DNA is TGTGCCAGCAGCCAAGATCGCTACAGGGTAGGCACCGGGGAGCTGTTTTTT.

The chain recombines TRBV4-1 with TRBJ1-2; possibly TRBD1 for D (5 bases). Looked up from germline, CDR1 is MGHRA and CDR2 is YSYEKL. Trimming shortened V by 1 base and J by 8 bases, and 11 bases separated the two germline ends. The CDR3 has 13 amino acids. Here the CDR3 DNA reads TGCGCCAGCAGCCAAGTAGGGGTGGGAGGCTACACCTTC. Translation gives CASSQVGVGGYTF.

The V call is TRBV7-9, the J call TRBJ2-1; D call uncertain. This CDR3 comprises 15 residues. Germline V CDR1 and CDR2: SEHNR, FQNEAQ (reference sequence). With 1 base removed from V and 9 bases from J, the gap between germline ends came to 16 bases. The CDR3 spells CASSLVLVEAGEQFF. The CDR3 DNA is TGTGCCAGCAGCTTAGTCCTCGTTGAAGCTGGTGAGCAGTTCTTC. Full variable domain (remainder filled in from reference TRBV7-9 and TRBJ2-1): DTGVSQNPRHKITKRGQNVTFRCDPISEHNRLYWYRQTLGQGPEFLTYFQNEAQLEKSRLLSDRFSAERPKGSFSTLEIQRTEQGDSAMYLCASSLVLVEAGEQFFGPGTRLTVL.

This clonotype was observed a handful of times. The chain links TRBV27 to TRBJ1-4, with a possible D match to TRBD1 (6 bases). V was clipped by 2 bases and J by 2 bases, with 9 bases between them. Germline CDR1 and CDR2: MNHEY and SMNVEV (reference sequence). The CDR3 is 15 residues long. CDR3 sequence (DNA): TGTGCCAGCAGTTTACGGGGGCCGACTAATGAAAAACTGTTTTTT. Translated: CASSLRGPTNEKLFF.

V usage is TRBV27 and J usage is TRBJ2-7, with 9 bases that match TRBD1. Germline loops: CDR1 MNHEY, CDR2 SMNVEV (reference sequence). The CDR3 has 15 amino acids. V shed 5 bases, J shed 5 bases, and the junction held 10 bases outside the gene matches. CDR3 nucleotide sequence: TGTGCCAGCAGTCCGGGACAGGGAGGTATGAACGAGCAGTACTTC. This sequence encodes CASSPGQGGMNEQYF.

This chain joins TRBV7-3 and TRBJ2-3, with D perhaps given as TRBD1 or TRBD2 (6 bases each). Germline loops: CDR1 SGHTA, CDR2 FQGTGA. CDR3 length equals 15 residues. Trimming pared 3 bases from V and 2 bases from J, leaving 12 bases between. This CDR3 is CASSFSGGLTDTQYF. The CDR3 DNA follows: TGTGCCAGCAGCTTCTCCGGGGGCCTCACAGATACGCAGTATTTT.

This clonotype has ten or more counts. The rearrangement joins TRBV7-8 to TRBJ2-1, with D perhaps matching TRBD1 (6 bases). Germline V gives CDR1 SGHVS, CDR2 FQNEAQ. V was clipped by 5 bases and J by 0 bases, with 14 bases between them. This CDR3 region has 16 residues. The CDR3 region has the DNA TGTGCCAGCAGCCCATGGACAGCCAGCTCCTACAATGAGCAGTTCTTC. Translation gives CASSPWTASSYNEQFF.

The rearrangement joins TRBV6-1 to TRBJ1-4; 11 positions match TRBD1. Germline V gene lookup returns CDR1 MNHNS and CDR2 SASEGT. Trimming at V came to 5 bases and at J to 10 bases, leaving 9 bases not matched to a gene. The CDR3 totals 15 residues. CDR3 residues: CASSSRTGGSGKLFF. The DNA of the CDR3 is TGTGCCAGCAGTTCAAGGACAGGGGGCTCAGGAAAACTGTTTTTT.

The chain employs TRBV11-2 and TRBJ1-1; no clear D. In germline, CDR1 is SGHAT, CDR2 FQNNGV. With 6 bases removed from V and 0 bases from J, the gap between germline ends came to 14 bases. This CDR3 has 15 residues. CDR3 DNA: TGTGCCAGCAGGCGAGACCCGTCCATGAACACTGAAGCTTTCTTT. This sequence encodes CASRRDPSMNTEAFF.